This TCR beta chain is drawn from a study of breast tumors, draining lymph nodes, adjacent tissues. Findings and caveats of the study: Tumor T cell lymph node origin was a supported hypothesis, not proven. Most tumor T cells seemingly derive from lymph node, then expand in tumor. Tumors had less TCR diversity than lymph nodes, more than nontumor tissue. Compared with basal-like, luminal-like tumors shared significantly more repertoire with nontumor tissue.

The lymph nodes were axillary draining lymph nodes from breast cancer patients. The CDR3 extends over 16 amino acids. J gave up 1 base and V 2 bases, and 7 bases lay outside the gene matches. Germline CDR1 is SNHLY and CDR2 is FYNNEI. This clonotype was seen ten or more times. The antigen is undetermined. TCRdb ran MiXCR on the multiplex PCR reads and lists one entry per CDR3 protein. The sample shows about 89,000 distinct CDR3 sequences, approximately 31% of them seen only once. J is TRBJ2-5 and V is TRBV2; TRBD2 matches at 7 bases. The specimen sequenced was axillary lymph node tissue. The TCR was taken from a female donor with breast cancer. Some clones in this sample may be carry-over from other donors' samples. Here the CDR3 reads CASSEREGFVQETQYF. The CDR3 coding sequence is TGTGCCAGCAGTGAAAGGGAGGGATTCGTCCAAGAGACCCAGTACTTC.